Shown below are 14 T cell receptor beta chains from a single sample sequenced in a study of shared clonotypes between healthy human individuals. Naive CD8 cells comprised CD45RO-negative, CCR7-positively selected cells, excluding terminally differentiated effector memory CD45RA+ cells. The table came from immunoSEQ multiplex PCR; TCRdb's copy has only in-frame clones and leaves some out. The sample carries around 2.1 million clones, 85% to 95% recorded once. Sequencing input: naive CD8+ T cells from PBMCs. The source is a man aged 18 to 29 in good health. Some clones in this sample may be carry-over from other donors' samples.

The chain joins TRBV4-1 to TRBJ2-1; 7 bases fit TRBD2. The length of the CDR3 is 17 residues. Germline V CDR1 and CDR2: MGHRA, YSYEKL. V lost 4 bases, J lost 5 bases, and 14 bases stayed unmatched. The CDR3 loop is CASSPYLGAGVNNEQFF. The CDR3 region has the DNA TGCGCCAGCAGCCCATATCTGGGTGCGGGAGTCAACAATGAGCAGTTCTTC.

The chain carries TRBV28 and TRBJ1-2; D is unclear. Germline V gene lookup returns CDR1 MDHEN and CDR2 SYDVKM. Trimming removed 6 bases from V and 4 bases from J, with 15 bases in between. This CDR3 comprises 14 residues. The CDR3 spells CASRSGVGLYGYTF. The DNA for the CDR3 is TGTGCCAGCAGATCCGGAGTAGGACTCTATGGCTACACCTTC.

The chain links TRBV27 to TRBJ1-1; 8 bases match TRBD1. Germline V CDR1 and CDR2: MNHEY, SMNVEV (reference sequence). The V segment lost 1 base and the J segment 4 bases; nucleotides outside the gene matches: 14. The CDR3 is 18 residues long. CDR3 protein: CASSLWSGRQGYSTEAFF. In DNA, the CDR3 is TGTGCCAGCAGTTTATGGTCCGGAAGACAGGGGTATAGCACTGAAGCTTTCTTT.

Comment on this clone: The same CDR3 arises from other DNA sequences in this sample as well. The chain has TRBV2 and TRBJ1-5; no clear D gene. In germline, CDR1 is SNHLY, CDR2 FYNNEI. The germline V and J ends were trimmed by 3 bases and 2 bases, with 8 bases remaining between them. This CDR3 spans 14 amino acids. DNA for the CDR3: TGTGCCAGCAGTGATGGGGAGGGCAATCAGCCCCAGCATTTT. Protein product: CASSDGEGNQPQHF.

There are a few counts of this clone. This sample includes further DNA sequences coding for the same CDR3. The chain has TRBV9 and TRBJ2-1; D gene unclear. Per germline, CDR1 SGDLS and CDR2 YYNGEE. V gave up 3 bases and J gave up 0 bases, with 1 base separating them. CDR3 size: 12 residues. The CDR3 DNA sequence: TGTGCCAGCAGCGCCTCCTACAATGAGCAGTTCTTC. Amino acids: CASSASYNEQFF. Drawing the rest from reference TRBV9 and TRBJ2-1, the complete variable domain is DSGVTQTPKHLITATGQRVTLRCSPRSGDLSVYWYQQSLDQGLQFLIQYYNGEERAKGNILERFSAQQFPDLHSELNLSSLELGDSALYFCASSASYNEQFFGPGTRLTVL.

The V gene is TRBV10-1, the J gene TRBJ1-1; D gene uncertain. Germline loops: CDR1 WNHNN, CDR2 SYGVQD (reference sequence). CDR3 size: 12 residues. Between the trimmed V and J ends, which lost 4 bases and 1 base, there was a span of 4 bases. CDR3 amino acids: CASSARNTEAFF. The DNA for the CDR3 is TGCGCCAGCAGTGCTCGGAACACTGAAGCTTTCTTT.

The rearrangement joins TRBV4-2 to TRBJ1-1; no firm D call. Germline V gene data show CDR1 as LGHNA and CDR2 as YNFKEQ. This CDR3 contains 13 residues. V lost 3 bases, J lost 2 bases, and 7 bases lay in between. The CDR3: CASSQGFNTEAFF. The CDR3, as DNA: TGTGCCAGCAGCCAGGGGTTCAACACTGAAGCTTTCTTT.

V usage is TRBV30 and J usage is TRBJ2-7; the D gene is possibly TRBD2 (6 bases). CDR3 length: 12 amino acids. V lost 8 bases and J lost 6, with 17 bases in between. Per germline, CDR1 GTSNPN and CDR2 SVGIG (reference sequence). The CDR3: CAGGIPGLEQYF. The CDR3 nucleotides read TGTGCCGGGGGGATCCCGGGGCTCGAGCAGTACTTC.

The V and J genes are TRBV10-1 and TRBJ2-2; no clear D. V lost 7 bases and J 5 bases, leaving 5 bases between the germline ends. This CDR3 is 11 amino acids long. Per germline, CDR1 WNHNN and CDR2 SYGVQD (reference sequence). The chain's CDR3 is CASTYTGELFF. In nucleotides, the CDR3 is TGCGCCAGCACCTATACCGGGGAGCTGTTTTTT.

The CDR3 sequence: CASSQGIQANPYEQYF. The CDR3 nucleotides read TGTGCCAGCAGCCAGGGGATCCAGGCCAATCCCTACGAGCAGTACTTC. V usage is TRBV7-9 and J usage is TRBJ2-7; D may be TRBD1 (6 bases). Trimming took 5 bases from V and 2 from J, leaving 19 bases between them. The CDR3 totals 16 residues. In germline, CDR1 is SEHNR, CDR2 FQNEAQ (reference sequence).

J is TRBJ2-5 and V is TRBV27, with D possibly matching TRBD1 (5 bases). CDR3 length: 14 residues. V lost 0 bases, J lost 2 bases, and 7 bases lay in between. The germline V gene has CDR1 MNHEY and CDR2 SMNVEV (reference sequence). In DNA, the CDR3 is TGTGCCAGCAGTTTATCGGCAGGGCAAGAGACCCAGTACTTC. Translation gives CASSLSAGQETQYF.

The chain joins TRBV5-6 to TRBJ1-1; D is unresolved. The CDR3 contains 15 residues. Looked up from germline, CDR1 is SGHDT and CDR2 is YYEEEE. The V and J ends lost 1 base and 0 bases respectively, with 10 bases between them. The CDR3 region has the DNA TGTGCCAGCAGCTTGTCCCAGACACTGAACACTGAAGCTTTCTTT. It translates to CASSLSQTLNTEAFF.

The rearrangement links TRBV6-1 to TRBJ1-2; maybe TRBD1 (6 bases). The CDR3 is 14 amino acids. Trimming removed 1 base at V and 6 bases at J, with 12 bases between. Germline values: CDR1 MNHNS, CDR2 SASEGT. Here the CDR3 reads CASSEGRGADGYTF. The CDR3, as DNA: TGTGCCAGCAGTGAAGGGAGGGGGGCGGATGGCTACACCTTC.

This chain links TRBV10-3 with TRBJ2-3; D is possibly TRBD1 or TRBD2 (6 bases each). Germline loops: CDR1 ENHRY, CDR2 SYGVKD. CDR3 length equals 15 residues. The V end lost 6 bases, the J end lost 6 bases, and 19 bases lay between the germline ends. CDR3 DNA: TGTGCCATCAGCGGGAGAGATACAGGGCCCGATACGCAGTATTTT. Encoded protein: CAISGRDTGPDTQYF.